What follows describes a single TCR beta chain. Its target is unknown. Data came from immunoSEQ multiplex PCR; TCRdb stores just in-frame clones and leaves some out. The sample includes about 13,000 clones, more than 65% of them seen just once. The time point here: neoterminal ileum biopsy at postoperative endoscopy, about 6 months after surgery. This record comes from a study of T cell repertoires in ileal Crohn's disease. Study-wide results and caveats: Compared with CD4 T cells, sorted CD8 cells carried more expanded clones. Postoperative endoscopy occurred within one year, median 6.9 months.

The V end lost 2 bases, the J end lost 6 bases, and 5 bases lay between the germline ends. Germline-derived CDR1 and CDR2 are SGHTA and FQGNSA. This CDR3 spans 12 amino acids. This chain links TRBV7-2 with TRBJ1-5; no definite D call. The specimen was ileal tissue. The sequence derives from an adult with Crohn's disease. The CDR3 loop reads CASSLPGQPQHF. Written as DNA, the CDR3 is TGTGCCAGCAGCTTACCGGGTCAGCCCCAGCATTTT.